One sample yielded the 30 T cell receptor beta chains listed below, sequenced in a study of cytomegalovirus exposure and HLA in healthy donors. The PCR had 60 Vbeta and 13 Jbeta primers. Only in-frame clones appear in the TCRdb table, and some are missing; sequencing was by immunoSEQ multiplex PCR. Of some 90,000 clones listed, roughly 80% were seen once; the top ten hold about 2.1%. Sequencing used PBMCs. Every receptor here comes from a boy between 10 and 17 years old in good health and CMV-seronegative.

This clone was seen only once. The chain employs TRBV5-4 and TRBJ2-1; D gene unclear. V lost 3 bases and J 9 bases, leaving 13 bases between the germline ends. Germline values: CDR1 SGHNT, CDR2 YYREEE (reference sequence). This CDR3 is built from 13 residues. The CDR3 loop reads CASSSYQLLEQFF. The CDR3 DNA reads TGTGCCAGCAGCTCCTACCAACTACTTGAGCAGTTCTTC.

This clone was found once. This rearrangement joins TRBV10-2 to TRBJ2-1; perhaps TRBD2 as D (5 bases). Germline CDR1 is WSHSY and CDR2 is SAAADI. Trimming took off 0 bases at V and 10 bases at J, with 13 bases between the two ends. The CDR3 covers 14 residues. This chain's CDR3 is CASSESTRGTEQFF. The DNA for the CDR3 is TGCGCCAGCAGTGAGTCGACCCGGGGTACGGAGCAGTTCTTC.

The rearrangement links TRBV28 to TRBJ2-3; 7 bases line up with TRBD2. V gave up 5 bases and J gave up 0 bases; unmatched junction bases: 5. The CDR3 has 15 residues. Germline V gene lookup returns CDR1 MDHEN and CDR2 SYDVKM. Written as DNA, the CDR3 is TGTGCCAGCAGTCGACTAGCTCCTAGCACAGATACGCAGTATTTT. Translation: CASSRLAPSTDTQYF.

The gene calls are TRBV14 and TRBJ2-7, with D tentatively TRBD1 (5 bases). With 5 bases removed from V and 6 bases from J, the gap between germline ends came to 14 bases. The germline V gene encodes CDR1 SGHDN and CDR2 FVKESK. CDR3 size: 13 residues. The CDR3 bases are TGTGCCAGCAGCGTCATCCCTAGGGGCGAGCAGTACTTC. This gives the protein CASSVIPRGEQYF.

This clone was observed a handful of times. The chain carries TRBV9 and TRBJ2-1; D perhaps matches TRBD2 (5 bases). Germline V gene sequence: CDR1 SGDLS, CDR2 YYNGEE. CDR3 length equals 15 residues. V was trimmed by 3 bases and J by 1 base, leaving 11 bases between them. The CDR3 spells CASSESTGSYNEQFF. DNA of the CDR3: TGTGCCAGCAGCGAATCAACGGGGTCCTACAATGAGCAGTTCTTC.

This chain joins TRBV4-3 and TRBJ2-7; 11 bases match TRBD2. From germline, CDR1 is LGHNA and CDR2 YSLEER. This CDR3 spans 15 amino acids. Trimming took 1 base from V and 6 from J; bases not matched to a gene: 5. This CDR3 is CASSQALAGVSEQYF. The CDR3 DNA follows: TGCGCCAGCAGCCAAGCACTAGCGGGAGTTTCCGAGCAGTACTTC.

The chain carries TRBV11-1 and TRBJ2-3; a weak D match, TRBD2 (5 bases). This CDR3 spans 14 amino acids. V lost 1 base to trimming and J lost 5 bases, with 10 bases between them. CDR1 and CDR2 from the germline V gene are SGHAT and FQDESV (reference sequence). The CDR3 DNA reads TGTGCCAGCAGCTTAGTGGGGAGAGGAGATACGCAGTATTTT. Translated, it gives CASSLVGRGDTQYF. The full variable domain, completed using reference TRBV11-1 and TRBJ2-3, is EAEVAQSPRYKITEKSQAVAFWCDPISGHATLYWYRQILGQGPELLVQFQDESVVDDSQLPKDRFSAERLKGVDSTLKIQPAELGDSAMYLCASSLVGRGDTQYFGPGTRLTVL.

DNA of the CDR3: TGTGCCAGCAGCTTAGAGGCCTTAGCCGACGAGCAGTACTTC. This sequence encodes CASSLEALADEQYF. The chain employs TRBV7-9 and TRBJ2-7; D is unresolved. The CDR3 has 14 amino acids. Trimming took 1 base from V and 5 from J, leaving 12 bases between them. Germline V gene data show CDR1 as SEHNR and CDR2 as FQNEAQ (reference sequence).

The genes are TRBV5-1 and TRBJ1-1; D uncertain. Per the germline V gene, CDR1 is SGHRS and CDR2 is YFSETQ. This CDR3 spans 16 amino acids. V gave up 4 bases and J gave up 4 bases, with 20 bases separating them. The CDR3 DNA reads TGCGCCAGCAGCCTTGCCGGTTCCTACTCGAGCACTGAAGCTTTCTTT. Its protein is CASSLAGSYSSTEAFF. Full variable domain (missing parts from reference TRBV5-1 and TRBJ1-1): KAGVTQTPRYLIKTRGQQVTLSCSPISGHRSVSWYQQTPGQGLQFLFEYFSETQRNKGNFPGRFSGRQFSNSRSEMNVSTLELGDSALYLCASSLAGSYSSTEAFFGQGTRLTVV.

The chain couples TRBV7-2 to TRBJ1-2, with 7 positions matching TRBD1. The CDR3 is 14 amino acids. Germline lookup yields CDR1 SGHTA and CDR2 FQGNSA. V dropped 3 bases and J dropped 3; count of bases not matched to a gene: 4. The CDR3: CASSFPGQYYGYTF. The CDR3 DNA sequence: TGTGCCAGCAGCTTTCCGGGACAGTACTATGGCTACACCTTC.

This chain joins TRBV18 and TRBJ2-3; D not resolved. Trimming took off 2 bases at V and 4 bases at J, with 7 bases between the two ends. Germline V lookup: CDR1 KGHSH, CDR2 LQKENI. The CDR3 is 13 amino acids. In DNA, the CDR3 is TGTGCCAGCTCACCAGGCATTGCAGATACGCAGTATTTT. It yields the protein CASSPGIADTQYF.

The chain couples TRBV21-1 to TRBJ1-6; the table's D call TRBD1 went unverified against the DNA. TRBV21-1 is deemed a pseudogene. This CDR3 comprises 19 residues. CDR3 DNA: TGTGCCAGCAGCAAAAGGGCCTTTACAGGGGACATAAAAATTTCACCCCTCCACTTT. Its protein is CASSKRAFTGDIKISPLHF.

This clone was detected only a few times. The V gene is TRBV2, the J gene TRBJ1-5, with unresolved D. Looked up from germline, CDR1 is SNHLY and CDR2 is FYNNEI. This CDR3 has 14 residues. V shed 6 bases and J shed 4 bases, with 13 bases lying between them. The CDR3 nucleotides are TGTGCCAGCAGCCTAGTAGAGAGAAATCAGCCCCAGCATTTT. Protein: CASSLVERNQPQHF.

V gene TRBV9 combines with J gene TRBJ2-3, with TRBD1 matching over 8 bases. Looked up from germline, CDR1 is SGDLS and CDR2 is YYNGEE. This CDR3 comprises 15 residues. After removal of 1 base from V and 5 bases from J, the junction contained 6 bases not matched to a gene. The CDR3: CASSVLGQGRDTQYF. The CDR3 coding sequence is TGTGCCAGCAGCGTACTCGGACAGGGAAGAGATACGCAGTATTTT.

The genes are TRBV11-2 and TRBJ1-2; TRBD1 is a possible D gene (5 bases). The CDR3 length is 13 residues. Trimming removed 5 bases from V and 7 bases from J, with 14 bases in between. CDR1 is SGHAT and CDR2 is FQNNGV in the germline V gene. CDR3 coding DNA: TGTGCCAGCAGCCCGGGGGGGGGAGGTGGCTACACCTTC. This sequence encodes CASSPGGGGGYTF.

The rearrangement uses TRBV10-1 and TRBJ2-3; D unresolved. Germline CDR1 WNHNN, CDR2 SYGVQD (reference sequence). V lost 2 bases and J 0 bases, leaving 6 bases between the germline ends. The CDR3 length is 14 residues. CDR3 region: CASSEGSSTDTQYF. CDR3 bases: TGCGCCAGCAGTGAGGGCTCAAGCACAGATACGCAGTATTTT.

This clone was observed a few times. The J gene is TRBJ2-3, the V gene TRBV5-4; D gene unclear. The CDR3 runs to 12 residues. Looked up from germline, CDR1 is SGHNT and CDR2 is YYREEE (reference sequence). Trimming shortened V by 4 bases and J by 2 bases, and 5 bases separated the two germline ends. CDR3 nucleotides: TGTGCCAGCAGCCCTTCCACAGATACGCAGTATTTT. Residues: CASSPSTDTQYF.

This chain joins TRBV28 and TRBJ2-7, with D hard to call. Deletions cut 7 bases from V and 0 bases from J, with 10 bases between. The CDR3 has 13 amino acids. CDR1 is MDHEN, CDR2 SYDVKM, per germline. The CDR3: CASTSTSSYEQYF. Written as DNA, the CDR3 is TGTGCCAGCACTTCCACCAGCTCCTACGAGCAGTACTTC.

This chain joins TRBV28 and TRBJ1-1; D gene uncertain. The V gene's germline CDR1 is MDHEN and CDR2 SYDVKM. The CDR3 length is 13 residues. V lost 5 bases, J lost 8 bases, and 15 bases lay in between. CDR3 nucleotides: TGTGCCAGCAGTACAGCAACCGGGGTCGAAGCTTTCTTT. Protein sequence: CASSTATGVEAFF.

The chain employs TRBV2 and TRBJ2-7; 11 nucleotides align to TRBD2. Germline V gives CDR1 SNHLY, CDR2 FYNNEI. Trimming took 7 bases from V and 5 from J; bases not matched to a gene: 7. There are 14 residues in the CDR3. DNA for the CDR3: TGTGCCAGCAATCCTAGCGGGGGGAGCCACGAGCAGTACTTC. Translating it yields CASNPSGGSHEQYF.

CDR3 bases: TGTGCCTGGAGTGTAGTCCGGGGAAGCTATGGCTACACCTTC. Protein: CAWSVVRGSYGYTF. The genes are TRBV30 and TRBJ1-2; D call uncertain. The ends were cut back, 0 bases at V and 4 bases at J, with 12 bases in the middle. CDR3 size: 14 residues. Germline assignment: CDR1 GTSNPN and CDR2 SVGIG (reference sequence).

This clone was seen a handful of times. V gene TRBV25-1 combines with J gene TRBJ2-3; maybe TRBD2 (6 bases). V was trimmed by 7 bases and J by 5 bases, leaving 16 bases between them. Germline assignment: CDR1 MGHDK and CDR2 SYGVNS. This CDR3 contains 14 residues. The CDR3 nucleotides read TGTGCCAGCACACCGGACTATATGGGAGATACGCAGTATTTT. Residues: CASTPDYMGDTQYF.

The chain combines TRBV27 with TRBJ2-2; a possible D gene is TRBD2 (5 bases). Trimming pared 6 bases from V and 4 bases from J, leaving 12 bases between. CDR3 size: 14 residues. The V gene's germline CDR1 is MNHEY and CDR2 SMNVEV (reference sequence). The CDR3 region has the DNA TGTGCCAGCAGAGGGTACGAGGGCACCGGGGAGCTGTTTTTT. This codes for CASRGYEGTGELFF.

CDR3 bases: TGTGCCAGCGCGACAGGGGGCGCTAAAAACATTCAGTACTTC. It codes for CASATGGAKNIQYF. The chain is built from TRBV6-5 and TRBJ2-4; 10 bases align to TRBD1. Germline-derived CDR1 and CDR2 are MNHEY and SVGAGI. This CDR3 has 14 amino acids. V lost 8 bases and J lost 4; bases outside the gene matches: 5.

CDR3 DNA: TGCAGTCCGTTAACTAACTATGGCTACACCTTC. Its translation: CSPLTNYGYTF. This rearrangement joins TRBV20-1 to TRBJ1-2; D is uncertain. Germline V CDR1 and CDR2: DFQATT, SNEGSKA (reference sequence). CDR3 size: 11 residues. Trimming left V 8 bases short and J 0 bases short, with 7 bases between.

The chain combines TRBV25-1 with TRBJ1-2; D gene unclear. Germline V gene sequence: CDR1 MGHDK, CDR2 SYGVNS. Trimming took 6 bases from V and 0 from J, leaving 8 bases between them. The CDR3 is made up of 13 amino acids. CDR3 residues: CASSSGANYGYTF. The CDR3 coding sequence is TGTGCCAGCAGCTCCGGAGCTAACTATGGCTACACCTTC.

This clone was detected once. This sequence joins TRBV19 and TRBJ2-1, with 13 nucleotides matching TRBD2. The CDR3 is 15 amino acids. V trimming: 6 bases; J trimming: 7 bases; junction bases outside the gene matches: 6. Germline loops: CDR1 LNHDA, CDR2 SQIVND (reference sequence). The DNA for the CDR3 is TGTGCCAGTAGAGCAACTAGCGGGGGGGTGAATGAGCAGTTCTTC. It specifies CASRATSGGVNEQFF.

The rearrangement joins TRBV5-6 to TRBJ1-2; 9 bases map to TRBD1. The CDR3 contains 16 residues. Per the germline V gene, CDR1 is SGHDT and CDR2 is YYEEEE. J was trimmed by 3 bases and V by 0 bases; bases with no gene match: 6. CDR3 region: CASSLENTGGDYGYTF. The CDR3 nucleotides read TGTGCCAGCAGCTTGGAAAATACAGGGGGCGACTATGGCTACACCTTC.

In its sample, this clone was seen a few times. V is TRBV28 and J is TRBJ2-4; TRBD1 is a possible D gene (5 bases). The CDR3 extends over 15 amino acids. Trimming removed 3 bases at V and 1 base at J, with 10 bases between. Germline V gene sequence: CDR1 MDHEN, CDR2 SYDVKM. CDR3 bases: TGTGCCAGCAGTTTTAGGGGCTGGGCCAAAAACATTCAGTACTTC. As protein: CASSFRGWAKNIQYF. The complete variable domain, with remaining parts taken from reference TRBV28 and TRBJ2-4, reads DVKVTQSSRYLVKRTGEKVFLECVQDMDHENMFWYRQDPGLGLRLIYFSYDVKMKEKGDIPEGYSVSREKKERFSLILESASTNQTSMYLCASSFRGWAKNIQYFGAGTRLSVL.

The chain recombines TRBV7-9 with TRBJ2-1, with 15 bases fitting TRBD2. CDR3 length equals 18 residues. V dropped 4 bases and J dropped 5; count of bases not matched to a gene: 9. Germline V lookup: CDR1 SEHNR, CDR2 FQNEAQ (reference sequence). The CDR3 region is CASSSAGTSGGPDNEQFF. In DNA, the CDR3 is TGTGCCAGCAGCTCGGCCGGGACTAGCGGGGGGCCAGACAATGAGCAGTTCTTC.